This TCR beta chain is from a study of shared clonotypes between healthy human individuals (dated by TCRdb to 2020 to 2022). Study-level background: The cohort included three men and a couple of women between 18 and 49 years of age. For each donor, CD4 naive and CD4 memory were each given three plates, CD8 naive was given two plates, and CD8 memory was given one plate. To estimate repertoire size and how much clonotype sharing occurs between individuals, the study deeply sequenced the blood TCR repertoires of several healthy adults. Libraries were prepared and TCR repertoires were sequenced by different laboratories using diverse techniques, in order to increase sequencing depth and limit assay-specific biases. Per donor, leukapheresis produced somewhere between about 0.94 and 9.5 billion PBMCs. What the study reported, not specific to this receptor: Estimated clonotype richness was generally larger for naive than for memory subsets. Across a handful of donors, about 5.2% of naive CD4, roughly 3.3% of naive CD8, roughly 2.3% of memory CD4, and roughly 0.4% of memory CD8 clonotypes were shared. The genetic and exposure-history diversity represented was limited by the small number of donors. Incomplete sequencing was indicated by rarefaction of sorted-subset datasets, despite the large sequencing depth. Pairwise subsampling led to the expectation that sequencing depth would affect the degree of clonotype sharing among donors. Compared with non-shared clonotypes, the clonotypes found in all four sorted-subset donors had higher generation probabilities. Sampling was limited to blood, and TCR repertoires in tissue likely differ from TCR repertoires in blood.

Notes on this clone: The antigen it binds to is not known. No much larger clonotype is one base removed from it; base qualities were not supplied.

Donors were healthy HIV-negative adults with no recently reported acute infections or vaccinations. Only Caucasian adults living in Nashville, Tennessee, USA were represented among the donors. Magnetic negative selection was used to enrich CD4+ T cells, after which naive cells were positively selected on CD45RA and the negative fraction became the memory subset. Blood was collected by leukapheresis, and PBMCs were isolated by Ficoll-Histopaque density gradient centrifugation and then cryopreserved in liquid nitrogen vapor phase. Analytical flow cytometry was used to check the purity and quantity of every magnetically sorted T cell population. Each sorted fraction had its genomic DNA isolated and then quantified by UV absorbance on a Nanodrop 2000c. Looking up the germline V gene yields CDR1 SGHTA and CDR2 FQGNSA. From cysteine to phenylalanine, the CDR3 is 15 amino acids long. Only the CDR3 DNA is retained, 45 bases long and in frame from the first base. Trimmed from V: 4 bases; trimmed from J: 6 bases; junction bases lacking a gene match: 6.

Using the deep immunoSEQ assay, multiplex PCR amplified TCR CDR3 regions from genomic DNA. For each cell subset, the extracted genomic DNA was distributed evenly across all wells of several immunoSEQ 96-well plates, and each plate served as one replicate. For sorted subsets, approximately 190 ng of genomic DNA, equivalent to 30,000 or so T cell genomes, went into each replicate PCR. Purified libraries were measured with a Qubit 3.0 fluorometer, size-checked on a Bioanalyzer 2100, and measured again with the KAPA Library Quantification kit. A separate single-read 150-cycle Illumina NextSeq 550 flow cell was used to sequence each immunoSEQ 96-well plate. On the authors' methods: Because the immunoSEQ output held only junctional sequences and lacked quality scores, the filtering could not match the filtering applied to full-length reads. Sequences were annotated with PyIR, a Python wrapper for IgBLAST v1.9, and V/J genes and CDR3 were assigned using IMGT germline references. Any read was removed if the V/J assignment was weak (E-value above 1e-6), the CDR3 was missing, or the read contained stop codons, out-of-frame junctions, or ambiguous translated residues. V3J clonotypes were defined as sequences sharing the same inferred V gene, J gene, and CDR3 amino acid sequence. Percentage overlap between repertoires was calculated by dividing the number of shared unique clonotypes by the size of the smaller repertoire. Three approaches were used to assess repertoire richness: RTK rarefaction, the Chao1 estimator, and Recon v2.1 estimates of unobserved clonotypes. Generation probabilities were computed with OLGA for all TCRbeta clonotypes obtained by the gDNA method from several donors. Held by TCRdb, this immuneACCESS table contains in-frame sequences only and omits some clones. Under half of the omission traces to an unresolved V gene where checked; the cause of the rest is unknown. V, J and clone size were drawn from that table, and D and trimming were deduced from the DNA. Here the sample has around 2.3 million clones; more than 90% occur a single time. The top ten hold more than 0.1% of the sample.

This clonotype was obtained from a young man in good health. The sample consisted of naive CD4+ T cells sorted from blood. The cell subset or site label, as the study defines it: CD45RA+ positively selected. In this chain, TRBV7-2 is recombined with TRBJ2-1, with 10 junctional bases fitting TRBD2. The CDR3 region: CASSYLAGVPNEQFF. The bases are TGTGCCAGCAGCTACCTAGCGGGAGTCCCCAATGAGCAGTTCTTC.